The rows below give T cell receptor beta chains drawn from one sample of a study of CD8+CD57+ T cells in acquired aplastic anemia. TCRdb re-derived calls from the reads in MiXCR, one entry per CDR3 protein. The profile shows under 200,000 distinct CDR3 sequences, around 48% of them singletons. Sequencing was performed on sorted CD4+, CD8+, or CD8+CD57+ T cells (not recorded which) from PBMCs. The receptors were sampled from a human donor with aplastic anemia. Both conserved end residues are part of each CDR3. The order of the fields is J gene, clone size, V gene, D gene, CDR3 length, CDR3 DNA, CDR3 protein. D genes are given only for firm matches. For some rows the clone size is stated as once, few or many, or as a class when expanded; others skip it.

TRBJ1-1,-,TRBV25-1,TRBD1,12,TGTGCCAGCAGTGAGGGACAGTATGAAGCTTTCTTT,CASSEGQYEAFF
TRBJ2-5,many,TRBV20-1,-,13,TGCAGTGCTAGGAGTTCTAGTCGAGAGACCCAGTACTTC,CSARSSSRETQYF
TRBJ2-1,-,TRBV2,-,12,TGTGCCAGCAGAGAAGAATACAATGAGCAGTTCTTC,CASREEYNEQFF
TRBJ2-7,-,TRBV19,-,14,TGTGCCAGTAGTATCCGGACCAAATCCTACGAGCAGTACTTC,CASSIRTKSYEQYF
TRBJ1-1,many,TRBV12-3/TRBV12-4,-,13,TGTGCCAGCAGTTTGGTGGGGGGTACTGAAGCTTTCTTT,CASSLVGGTEAFF
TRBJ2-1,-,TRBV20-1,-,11,TGCAGTGCCCTCCTCAACCTTGAGCAGTTCTTC,CSALLNLEQFF
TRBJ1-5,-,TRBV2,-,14,TGTGCCAGCAGTGAAGTCCAGGGTCGACAGCCCCAGCATTTT,CASSEVQGRQPQHF
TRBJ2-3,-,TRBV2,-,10,TGTGCCAGCAGTGAGTTTACGCAGTATTTT,CASSEFTQYF
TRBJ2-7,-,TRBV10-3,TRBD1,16,TGTGCCATCAGTGAGTCGAGAGACAGGGACTCCTACGAGCAGTACTTC,CAISESRDRDSYEQYF
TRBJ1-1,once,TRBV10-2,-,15,TGCGCCAGCAGCTTGGTCCTGGCAGGAGGCACTGAAGCTTTCTTT,CASSLVLAGGTEAFF
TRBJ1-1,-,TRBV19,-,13,TGTGCCAGTGGGAGTTCGCTGAACACTGAAGCTTTCTTT,CASGSSLNTEAFF
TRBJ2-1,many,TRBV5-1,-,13,TGCGCCAGCAGCTTGGGTCTGCACAATGAGCAGTTCTTC,CASSLGLHNEQFF
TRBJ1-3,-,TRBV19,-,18,TGTGCCAGTATCAACCCCTTCCTCGACAGCGACTCTGGAAACACCATATATTTT,CASINPFLDSDSGNTIYF
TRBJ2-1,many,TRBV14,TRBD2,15,TGTGCCAGCAGCGAGGGACTAGCGGGAGTATATGAGCAGTTCTTC,CASSEGLAGVYEQFF
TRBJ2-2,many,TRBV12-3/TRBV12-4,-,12,TGTGCCAGCAGTTCCCCACCCGGGGAGCTGTTTTTT,CASSSPPGELFF
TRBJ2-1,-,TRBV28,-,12,TGTGCCAGCAGTCTTAACCAGGGGCTCGTACTCTTC,CASSLNQGLVLF
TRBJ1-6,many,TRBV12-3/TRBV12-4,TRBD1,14,TGTGCCAGCAGCCTTACAGGGGATGAATCACCCCTCCACTTT,CASSLTGDESPLHF
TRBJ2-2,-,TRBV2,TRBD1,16,TGTGCCAGCAGAGATAAGGACAGGGAAGGCCCCGGGGAGCTGTTTTTT,CASRDKDREGPGELFF
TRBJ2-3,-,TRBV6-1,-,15,TGTGCCAGCAGCCGAGAGGGCAGGGTGACAGATACGCAGTATTTT,CASSREGRVTDTQYF
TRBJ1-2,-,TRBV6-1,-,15,TGTGCCAGCAGCCCCCTGGGTCAGACTGCTAGGGGCTACACCTTC,CASSPLGQTARGYTF
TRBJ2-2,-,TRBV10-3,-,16,TGTGCCATCAGTGAGTCGTACAAAACGAACACCGGGGAGCTGTTTTTT,CAISESYKTNTGELFF
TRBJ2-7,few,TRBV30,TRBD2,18,TGTGCCTGGAGTGTAATGGGGGGGGGACTAGCGGGGACCTACGAGCAGTACTTC,CAWSVMGGGLAGTYEQYF
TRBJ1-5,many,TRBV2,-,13,TGTGCCAGCAGTGAGGGGGTAATGGAACCCCAGCATTTT,CASSEGVMEPQHF
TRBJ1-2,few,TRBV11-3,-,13,TGTGCCAACAGCCCCTTACCAGGGAATGGCTACACCTTC,CANSPLPGNGYTF
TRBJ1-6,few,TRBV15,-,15,TGTGCCACCAGCAGCAGAGGGGGGGATAATTCACCCCTCCACTTT,CATSSRGGDNSPLHF
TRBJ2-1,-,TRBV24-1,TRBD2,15,TGTGCCACCAGTGATTTAACTAGCGGGCTCAATGAGCAGTTCTTC,CATSDLTSGLNEQFF
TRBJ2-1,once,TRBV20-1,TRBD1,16,TGCAGTGCCAGCAGCGAAGCAGGGGGTTCCTACAATGAGCAGTTCTTC,CSASSEAGGSYNEQFF
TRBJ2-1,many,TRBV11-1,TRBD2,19,TGTGCCAGCAGCTTACTCGGACTAGCGGGCCTGAGCTCCTACAATGAGCAGTTCTTC,CASSLLGLAGLSSYNEQFF
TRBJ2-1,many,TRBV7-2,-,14,TGTGCCAGCAGCCGGGCGGGACTCTACAATGAGCAGTTCTTC,CASSRAGLYNEQFF
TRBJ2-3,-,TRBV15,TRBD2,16,TGTGCCACCAGCAGGGGACTAGCGGGGAGCACAGATACGCAGTATTTT,CATSRGLAGSTDTQYF
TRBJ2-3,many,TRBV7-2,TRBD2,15,TGTGCCAGCAGCTTTGCGGGAGGGAGCACAGATACGCAGTATTTT,CASSFAGGSTDTQYF
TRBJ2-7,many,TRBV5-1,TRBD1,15,TGCGCCAGCAGCTTGGAGGGGACAGCCCCCTACGAGCAGTACTTC,CASSLEGTAPYEQYF
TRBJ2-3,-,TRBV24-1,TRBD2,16,TGTGCCACCAGTGATCGCCTAGCGGGAGCGGGAGATACGCAGTATTTT,CATSDRLAGAGDTQYF
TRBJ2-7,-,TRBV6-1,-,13,TGTGCCAGCAGTCGAGAAACGACCTACGAGCAGTACTTC,CASSRETTYEQYF
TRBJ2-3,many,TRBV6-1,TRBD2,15,TGTGCCAGCAGTGGGACTAGCGGGGGCACAGATACGCAGTATTTT,CASSGTSGGTDTQYF
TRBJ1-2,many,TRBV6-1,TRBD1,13,TGTGCCAGCAGTCTCGACAGGGGGGGTGGCTACACCTTC,CASSLDRGGGYTF
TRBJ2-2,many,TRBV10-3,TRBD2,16,TGTGCCACGGGAGGGACTAGCGGGAGTCCCACCGGGGAGCTGTTTTTT,CATGGTSGSPTGELFF
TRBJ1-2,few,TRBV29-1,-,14,TGCAGCGTTGTTTACAGGGTGTGGGGGTATGGCTACACCTTC,CSVVYRVWGYGYTF
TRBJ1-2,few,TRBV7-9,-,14,TGTGCCAGCAGCCCTCAGCCAGGGGAGGGTGGCTACACCTTC,CASSPQPGEGGYTF
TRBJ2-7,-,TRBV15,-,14,TGTGCCACCAGCAAAGCGAGCGTAGCCTACGAGCAGTACTTT,CATSKASVAYEQYF
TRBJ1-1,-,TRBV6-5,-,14,TGTGCCAGCAGTTTAGTGGGGGGCTTCACTGAAGCTTTCTTT,CASSLVGGFTEAFF
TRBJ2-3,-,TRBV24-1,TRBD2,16,TGTGCCACCAGTGAGTGGACTAGCGGGAGCACAGATACGCAGTATTTT,CATSEWTSGSTDTQYF